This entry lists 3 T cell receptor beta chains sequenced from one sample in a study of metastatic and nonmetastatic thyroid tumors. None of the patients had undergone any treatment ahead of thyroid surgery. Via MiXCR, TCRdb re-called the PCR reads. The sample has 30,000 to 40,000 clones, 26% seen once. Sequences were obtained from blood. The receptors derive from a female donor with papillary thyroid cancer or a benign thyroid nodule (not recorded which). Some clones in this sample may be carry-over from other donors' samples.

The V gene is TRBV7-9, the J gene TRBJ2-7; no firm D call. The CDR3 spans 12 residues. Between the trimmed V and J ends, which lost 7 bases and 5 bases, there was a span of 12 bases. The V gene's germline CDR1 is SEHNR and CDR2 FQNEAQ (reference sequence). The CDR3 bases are TGTGCCAGCACTCGTTCGGCGGACGAGCAGTACTTC. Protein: CASTRSADEQYF.

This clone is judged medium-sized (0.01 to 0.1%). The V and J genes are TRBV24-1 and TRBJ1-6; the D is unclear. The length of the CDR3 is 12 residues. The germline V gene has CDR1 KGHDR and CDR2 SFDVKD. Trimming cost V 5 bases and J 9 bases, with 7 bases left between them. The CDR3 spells CATSAMGSPLHF. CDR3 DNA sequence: TGTGCCACCAGTGCCATGGGTTCACCCCTCCACTTT.

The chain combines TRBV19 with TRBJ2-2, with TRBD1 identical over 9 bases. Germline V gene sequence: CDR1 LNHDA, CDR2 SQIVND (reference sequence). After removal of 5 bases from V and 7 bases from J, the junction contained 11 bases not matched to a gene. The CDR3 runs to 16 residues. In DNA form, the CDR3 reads TGTGCCAGTAGTTTCGCACGGACAGGGGAAATCGGGGAGCTGTTTTTT. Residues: CASSFARTGEIGELFF. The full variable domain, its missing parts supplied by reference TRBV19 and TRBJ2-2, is DGGITQSPKYLFRKEGQNVTLSCEQNLNHDAMYWYRQDPGQGLRLIYYSQIVNDFQKGDIAEGYSVSREKKESFPLTVTSAQKNPTAFYLCASSFARTGEIGELFFGEGSRLTVL.